This T cell receptor (beta chain) was identified during a study of T cell responses to AZD1222 COVID-19 vaccine. Study-wide results and caveats: There were mostly white British donors and more females than males, and clonal diversity was possibly underestimated. Regions 160-218 and 743-854 held dominance among vaccine-associated CD4 TCRs, which spanned spike. Nearly half of the spike-specific TCRs reportedly recognize variant regions that carry no mutations.

V dropped 4 bases and J dropped 4 bases, with 11 bases sitting between them. Germline CDR1 SGHRS, CDR2 YFSETQ. This CDR3 comprises 13 residues. Remarks on this clone: What it recognizes is unknown.

This table comes from immunoSEQ multiplex PCR, and its TCRdb copy is limited to in-frame clones, with some not included. The sample yields approximately 190,000 clones, 80% to 95% seen once. This receptor was taken from an adult in good health. The specimen comprised peripheral blood, sampled on day 0 of AZD1222 vaccination. The V gene is TRBV5-1, the J gene TRBJ1-1; D remains unclear. The CDR3 protein is CASSDQSTTEAFF. The CDR3 nucleotides are TGCGCCAGCAGCGATCAGTCGACCACTGAAGCTTTCTTT. Variable domain in full (rest from reference TRBV5-1 and TRBJ1-1): KAGVTQTPRYLIKTRGQQVTLSCSPISGHRSVSWYQQTPGQGLQFLFEYFSETQRNKGNFPGRFSGRQFSNSRSEMNVSTLELGDSALYLCASSDQSTTEAFFGQGTRLTVV.